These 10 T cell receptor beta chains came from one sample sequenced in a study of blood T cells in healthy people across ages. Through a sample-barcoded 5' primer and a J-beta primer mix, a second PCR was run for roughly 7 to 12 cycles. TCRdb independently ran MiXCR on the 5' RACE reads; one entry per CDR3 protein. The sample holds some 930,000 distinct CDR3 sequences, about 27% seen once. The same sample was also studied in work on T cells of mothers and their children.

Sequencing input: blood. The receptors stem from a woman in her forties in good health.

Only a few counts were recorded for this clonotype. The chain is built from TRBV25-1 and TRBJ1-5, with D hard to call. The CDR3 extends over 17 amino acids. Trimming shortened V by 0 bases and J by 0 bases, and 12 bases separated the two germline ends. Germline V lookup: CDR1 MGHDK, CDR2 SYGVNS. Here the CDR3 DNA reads TGTGCCAGCAGTGAATATTTGGACGTAAATAGCAATCAGCCCCAGCATTTT. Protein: CASSEYLDVNSNQPQHF.

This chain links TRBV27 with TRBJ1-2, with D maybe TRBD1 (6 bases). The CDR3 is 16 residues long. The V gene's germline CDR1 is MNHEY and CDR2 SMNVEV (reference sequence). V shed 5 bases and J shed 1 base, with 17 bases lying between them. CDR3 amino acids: CASSTNPGHRNYGYTF. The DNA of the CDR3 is TGTGCCAGCAGTACGAATCCGGGACACCGTAACTATGGCTACACCTTC.

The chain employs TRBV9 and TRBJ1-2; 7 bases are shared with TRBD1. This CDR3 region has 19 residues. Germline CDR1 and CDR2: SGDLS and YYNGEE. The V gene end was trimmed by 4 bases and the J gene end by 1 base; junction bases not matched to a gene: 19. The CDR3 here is CASSPPLGGASPLNYGYTF. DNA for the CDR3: TGTGCCAGCAGCCCCCCCTTAGGGGGCGCATCCCCCCTTAACTATGGCTACACCTTC.

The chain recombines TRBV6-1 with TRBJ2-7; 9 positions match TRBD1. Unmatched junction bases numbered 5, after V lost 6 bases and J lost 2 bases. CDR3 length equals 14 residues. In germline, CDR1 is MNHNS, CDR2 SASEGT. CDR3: CASRQTGGTYEQYF. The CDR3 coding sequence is TGTGCCAGCAGGCAGACAGGGGGAACCTACGAGCAGTACTTC.

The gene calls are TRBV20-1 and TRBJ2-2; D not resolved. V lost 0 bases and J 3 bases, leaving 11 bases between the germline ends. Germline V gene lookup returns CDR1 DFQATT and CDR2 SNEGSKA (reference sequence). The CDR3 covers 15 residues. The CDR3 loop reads CSARDTTRDTGELFF. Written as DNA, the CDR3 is TGCAGTGCTAGAGACACAACAAGGGACACCGGGGAGCTGTTTTTT.

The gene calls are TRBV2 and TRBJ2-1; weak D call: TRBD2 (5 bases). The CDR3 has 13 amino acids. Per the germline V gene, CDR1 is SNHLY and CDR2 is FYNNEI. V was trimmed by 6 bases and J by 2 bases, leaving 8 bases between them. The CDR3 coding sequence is TGTGCCAGCAGGGACTGGACCTACAATGAGCAGTTCTTC. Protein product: CASRDWTYNEQFF.

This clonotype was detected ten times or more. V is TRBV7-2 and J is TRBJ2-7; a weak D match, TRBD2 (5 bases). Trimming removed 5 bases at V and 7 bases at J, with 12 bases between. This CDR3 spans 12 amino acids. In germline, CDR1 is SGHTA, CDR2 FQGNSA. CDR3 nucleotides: TGTGCCAGCAGCCAAACGGGGATGGAGCAGTACTTC. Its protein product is CASSQTGMEQYF.

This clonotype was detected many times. The CDR3 DNA is TGTGCCAGCAGTTTCTCCGGGGACGAGCAGTACTTC. Protein sequence: CASSFSGDEQYF. The chain couples TRBV12-3 or TRBV12-4 to TRBJ2-5, with D perhaps TRBD2 (5 bases). The J call could be wrong; TRBJ2-7 is a better fit for the DNA end. The CDR3 length is 12 residues.

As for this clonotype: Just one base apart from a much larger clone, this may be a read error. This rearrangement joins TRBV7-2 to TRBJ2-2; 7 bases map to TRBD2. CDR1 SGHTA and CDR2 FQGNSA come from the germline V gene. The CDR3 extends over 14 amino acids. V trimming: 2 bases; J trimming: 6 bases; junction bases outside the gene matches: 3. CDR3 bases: TGTGCCAGCAGCTTACTTGCGGGGGCCGGGGAGCTGTTTTTT. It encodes CASSLLAGAGELFF. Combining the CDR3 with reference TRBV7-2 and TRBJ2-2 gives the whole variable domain GAGVSQSPSNKVTEKGKDVELRCDPISGHTALYWYRQSLGQGLEFLIYFQGNSAPDKSGLPSDRFSAERTGGSVSTLTIQRTQQEDSAVYLCASSLLAGAGELFFGEGSRLTVL.

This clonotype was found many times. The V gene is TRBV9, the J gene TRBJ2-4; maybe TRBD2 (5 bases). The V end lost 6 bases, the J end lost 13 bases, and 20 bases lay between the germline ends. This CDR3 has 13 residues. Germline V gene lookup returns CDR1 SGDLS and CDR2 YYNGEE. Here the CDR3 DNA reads TGTGCCAGCAACATAGACCCGTCTGGGGAGCAGTACTTC. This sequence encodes CASNIDPSGEQYF.